This is a list of T cell receptor beta chains from one sample in a study of blood T cells in healthy people across ages. One entry per CDR3 protein, called by TCRdb with MiXCR from the 5' RACE reads. The sample lists more than 650,000 distinct CDR3 sequences; less than 70% were seen once. The sequenced sample consisted of blood. These TCRs come from a man older than 75 in good health. Both conserved end residues are part of each CDR3. The D gene is left open where the match is weak. A clone size is listed for some rows: how often the clone was seen (once, few, many), or a class if it is expanded.

J gene | clone size | D gene | V gene | CDR3 DNA | CDR3 protein
TRBJ1-1 | few | - | TRBV7-2 | TGTGCCAGCAGCTTTAATCGAGGGAACACTGAAGCTTTCTTT | CASSFNRGNTEAFF
TRBJ2-4 | once | - | TRBV20-1 | TGCAGTGCCCTAGACTCCCCCTCTGCCAAAAACATTCAGTACTTC | CSALDSPSAKNIQYF
TRBJ2-7 | - | TRBD2 | TRBV28 | TGTGCCAGCAGTTTTTTGCGGGAGCCCTACGAGCAGTACTTC | CASSFLREPYEQYF
TRBJ1-1 | - | - | TRBV12-5 | TGTGCTTCCAAGGCGGGTTTAGCTGAAGCTTTCTTT | CASKAGLAEAFF
TRBJ1-1 | - | - | TRBV7-8 | TGTGCCAGCAGCCCTACGGAGGCTACGAACGCTGAAGCTTTCTTT | CASSPTEATNAEAFF
TRBJ2-7 | - | - | TRBV27 | TGTGCCAGCAGTCCCTTACCACAACCCTACGAGCAGTACTTC | CASSPLPQPYEQYF
TRBJ2-7 | few | - | TRBV2 | TGTGCCAGCAGTGAAGCGAGCAGCTGGGGCGAGCAGTACTTC | CASSEASSWGEQYF
TRBJ2-1 | - | TRBD2 | TRBV28 | TGTGCCAGCAGTACTAGCGGGAGGGCCCTACATGAGCAGTTCTTC | CASSTSGRALHEQFF
TRBJ2-7 | few | - | TRBV7-2 | TGTGCCAGCAGCCCTCGAGGGTCGGGGGACGAGCAGTACTTC | CASSPRGSGDEQYF
TRBJ2-7 | - | TRBD1 | TRBV7-2 | TGTGCCAGCAGCCAGGGGGTCCAAGAGGCCCAGTACTTC | CASSQGVQEAQYF
TRBJ2-1 | few | - | TRBV7-2 | TGTGCCAGCAGCTTAACTCAGATCGAGCAGTTCTTC | CASSLTQIEQFF
TRBJ2-7 | - | - | TRBV4-2 | TGTGCCGGCAGCTCCTCAGGGCGTCAGGGGTCCTACGAGCAGTACTTC | CAGSSSGRQGSYEQYF
TRBJ2-7 | few | TRBD1 | TRBV7-2 | TGTGCCAGCAGCTTAAGGGGGACAGGAGCCTACGAGCAGTACTTC | CASSLRGTGAYEQYF
TRBJ2-5 | few | TRBD2 | TRBV7-2 | TGTGCCAGCAGCTTATCGGGGGGGCGGACCCAGTACTTC | CASSLSGGRTQYF
TRBJ2-2 | - | TRBD2 | TRBV27 | TGTGCCAGCAGTTTATCGGGGCGGGGGAGCACCGGGGAGCTGTTTTTT | CASSLSGRGSTGELFF
TRBJ2-4 | - | TRBD1 | TRBV5-1 | TGCGCCAGCAGCTCCGGACAGGTAAACATTCAGTACTTC | CASSSGQVNIQYF
TRBJ2-6 | few | TRBD1 | TRBV29-1 | TGCAGCGCCTCAGGGGGACAGGGAGCCTCTGGGGCCAACGTCCTGACTTTC | CSASGGQGASGANVLTF
TRBJ2-1 | - | TRBD2 | TRBV6-5 | TGTGCCAGCAGTTACGTCCCCACTAGCGGGGTCTACAATGAGCAGTTCTTC | CASSYVPTSGVYNEQFF
TRBJ2-7 | - | - | TRBV12-3/TRBV12-4 | TGTGCCAGCAGGCCAGGGATTGGACCTTACGAGCAGTACTTC | CASRPGIGPYEQYF
TRBJ1-2 | - | TRBD1 | TRBV6-6 | TGTGCCAGCAGTCGCCGACAGGGAGAGAACTATGGCTACACCTTC | CASSRRQGENYGYTF
TRBJ2-1 | few | TRBD1 | TRBV27 | TGTGCCAGCAGTAAAGACAGGGGGGTCTCCTACAATGAGCAGTTCTTC | CASSKDRGVSYNEQFF
TRBJ2-5 | many | TRBD1 | TRBV5-1 | TGCGCCAGCAGCGAAAACAGGGGGCCTAAAGAGACCCAGTACTTC | CASSENRGPKETQYF
TRBJ2-5 | - | - | TRBV6-9 | TGTGCCAGCAGTTATAGGACCGTTAATGGGGAGACCCAGTACTTC | CASSYRTVNGETQYF
TRBJ2-4 | - | - | TRBV27 | TGTGCCAGCAGTTTTTCCGGACTTCTTGGCAAAAACATTCAGTACTTC | CASSFSGLLGKNIQYF
TRBJ2-3 | many | TRBD2 | TRBV29-1 | TGCAGCGTTGGCGGGAGCCCCATAGATACGCAGTATTTT | CSVGGSPIDTQYF
TRBJ2-1 | - | TRBD2 | TRBV7-2 | TGTGCCAGCAGCTTAGGACCGACTAGCGGGAGGAATGAGCAGTTCTTC | CASSLGPTSGRNEQFF